This T cell receptor beta chain was sequenced in a study of cytomegalovirus exposure and HLA in healthy donors. Looked up from germline, CDR1 is GTSNPN and CDR2 is SVGIG (reference sequence). The V end was cut by 0 bases, the J end by 2 bases, with 14 bases between. The CDR3 runs 16 residues. PCR involved 60 Vbeta and 13 Jbeta primers. Assay: immunoSEQ multiplex PCR; the TCRdb copy retains only in-frame clones and omits some. Its listing shows roughly 140,000 clones. Healthy individuals who donated bone marrow served as the donors. Sequenced: PBMCs. The TCR originated in a male donor in good health and CMV-seronegative. The V and J genes are TRBV30 and TRBJ1-5; no reliable D call. The CDR3 sequence: CAWSVGGPGGNQPQHF. The CDR3 region has the DNA TGTGCCTGGAGTGTGGGCGGGCCAGGTGGCAATCAGCCCCAGCATTTT.